The next 15 T cell receptor beta chains were all read from a single sample in a study of cytomegalovirus exposure and HLA in healthy donors. PCR primers comprised 60 Vbeta and 13 Jbeta primers. TCRdb keeps only in-frame clones here, not all; method: immunoSEQ multiplex PCR. The data hold about 190,000 clones, with 70% to 90% observed a single time. The sample consisted of PBMCs. These TCRs come from a male donor in good health and CMV-seronegative.

The chain recombines TRBV25-1 with TRBJ2-1; 11 positions agree with TRBD2. The germline CDR1 and CDR2 sequences are MGHDK and SYGVNS. J gave up 1 base and V 4 bases, and 3 bases lay outside the gene matches. The CDR3 extends over 16 amino acids. CDR3 nucleotide sequence: TGTGCCAGCAGTGGGGTAGCGGGGGGGTCCTACAATGAGCAGTTCTTC. Amino acid sequence: CASSGVAGGSYNEQFF.

The rearrangement links TRBV10-3 to TRBJ2-5, with TRBD2 identical over 16 bases. Losses at the gene ends were 10 bases for V and 10 bases for J; bases not matched to a gene: 6. The V gene's germline CDR1 is ENHRY and CDR2 SYGVKD. This CDR3 has 13 amino acids. In nucleotides, the CDR3 is TGTGCCACCGAGGGACTAGCGGGGGGGGTCCAGTACTTC. This codes for CATEGLAGGVQYF.

The chain employs TRBV7-3 and TRBJ2-1; 8 positions agree with TRBD1. V gave up 4 bases and J gave up 0 bases; unmatched junction bases: 2. The CDR3 is made up of 15 amino acids. Germline CDR1 and CDR2: SGHTA and FQGTGA. CDR3 sequence reads: CASSSTGGSYNEQFF. The CDR3, as DNA: TGTGCCAGCAGCTCCACAGGGGGCTCCTACAATGAGCAGTTCTTC.

The rearrangement uses TRBV7-6 and TRBJ2-5; no clear D gene. The CDR3 sequence is 13 residues long. Germline V CDR1 and CDR2: SGHVS, FNYEAQ. Between the trimmed V and J ends, which lost 2 bases and 5 bases, there was a span of 9 bases. DNA for the CDR3: TGTGCCAGCAGCTTATTAGTAACGGAGACCCAGTACTTC. Protein sequence: CASSLLVTETQYF.

The V and J genes are TRBV4-2 and TRBJ2-6; 8 nucleotides align to TRBD1. Germline assignment: CDR1 LGHNA and CDR2 YNFKEQ. V lost 4 bases, J lost 0 bases, and 14 bases stayed unmatched. This CDR3 comprises 20 residues. CDR3 protein: CASSPLPPGGVSSGANVLTF. CDR3 nucleotides: TGTGCCAGCAGCCCACTTCCCCCAGGGGGCGTGAGCTCTGGGGCCAACGTCCTGACTTTC.

Notes on this clone: Germline and junction disagree at one end, which may indicate a read error. The chain carries TRBV2 and TRBJ2-1; tentative D call: TRBD2 (6 bases). Germline loops: CDR1 SNHLY, CDR2 FYNNEI. CDR3 length equals 11 residues. The CDR3 DNA follows: TGTGCCAGCAGCGAAACACTCAGGGAGGTCTTC. Translating gives CASSETLREVF.

The chain combines TRBV11-2 with TRBJ2-1, with 7 nucleotides matching TRBD1. Trimming at V came to 6 bases and at J to 7 bases, leaving 12 bases not matched to a gene. In germline, CDR1 is SGHAT, CDR2 FQNNGV. The CDR3 runs to 15 residues. In nucleotides, the CDR3 is TGTGCCAGCAGTCAGAGAGGGGGCGTGGGAAATGAGCAGTTCTTC. Its protein product is CASSQRGGVGNEQFF. Full variable domain (remainder filled in from reference TRBV11-2 and TRBJ2-1): EAGVAQSPRYKIIEKRQSVAFWCNPISGHATLYWYQQILGQGPKLLIQFQNNGVVDDSQLPKDRFSAERLKGVDSTLKIQPAKLEDSAVYLCASSQRGGVGNEQFFGPGTRLTVL.

V usage is TRBV2 and J usage is TRBJ2-5; D not resolved. Trimming took off 6 bases at V and 5 bases at J, with 13 bases between the two ends. Germline V gene data show CDR1 as SNHLY and CDR2 as FYNNEI. CDR3 length: 13 amino acids. The CDR3 sequence is CASRWSSYETQYF. The DNA for the CDR3 is TGTGCCAGCAGGTGGAGTTCATACGAGACCCAGTACTTC.

The genes are TRBV10-3 and TRBJ2-3; TRBD2 agrees at 13 bases. The germline V gene encodes CDR1 ENHRY and CDR2 SYGVKD. The CDR3 sequence is 14 residues long. V shed 7 bases, J shed 6 bases, and the junction held 4 bases outside the gene matches. DNA for the CDR3: TGTGCCATCACCGGGACTAGCGGGAAGGATACGCAGTATTTT. This codes for CAITGTSGKDTQYF.

V is TRBV6-1 and J is TRBJ2-3; a weak D match, TRBD2 (6 bases). Trimming cost V 10 bases and J 1 base, with 15 bases left between them. Per germline, CDR1 MNHNS and CDR2 SASEGT. This CDR3 contains 14 residues. CDR3 coding DNA: TGTGCCATGGGCTTGGGGAGGCGCACAGATACGCAGTATTTT. Its translation is CAMGLGRRTDTQYF.

The chain joins TRBV28 to TRBJ2-7; 7 positions agree with TRBD1. Germline values: CDR1 MDHEN, CDR2 SYDVKM. The CDR3 sequence is 17 residues long. The junction had 13 bases not matched to a gene; V was cut back by 3 bases and J by 2 bases. In DNA, the CDR3 is TGTGCCAGCAGTTTGGGGGACAGAGGACTTCTAACCTACGAGCAGTACTTC. It yields the protein CASSLGDRGLLTYEQYF.

The J gene is TRBJ2-4, the V gene TRBV6-5, with D possibly matching TRBD1 (6 bases). The CDR3 is 16 amino acids. Germline lookup yields CDR1 MNHEY and CDR2 SVGAGI. V dropped 4 bases and J dropped 0 bases, with 13 bases sitting between them. The CDR3 coding sequence is TGTGCCAGCAGTTCGGACAGAGTGCTAGCCAAAAACATTCAGTACTTC. It yields the protein CASSSDRVLAKNIQYF.

The gene calls are TRBV28 and TRBJ1-6, with 10 bases that match TRBD1. The ends lost 5 bases at V and 9 bases at J; junction bases unmatched: 16. Germline V lookup: CDR1 MDHEN, CDR2 SYDVKM. The CDR3 covers 18 residues. The CDR3 nucleotides are TGTGCCAGCAGTCGAACGAAACTTTACGGGACAGGGGCTTCACCCCTCCACTTT. Encoded protein: CASSRTKLYGTGASPLHF.

The chain has TRBV19 and TRBJ1-5, with 10 nucleotides matching TRBD1. The ends lost 1 base at V and 0 bases at J; junction bases unmatched: 6. There are 18 residues in the CDR3. Germline V gene sequence: CDR1 LNHDA, CDR2 SQIVND (reference sequence). CDR3 protein: CASSIGGQGKNSNQPQHF. Written as DNA, the CDR3 is TGTGCCAGTAGTATAGGGGGACAGGGGAAAAATAGCAATCAGCCCCAGCATTTT.

This clone was observed a handful of times. CDR3 loop: CASTSPGQQTGYTF. The CDR3 DNA sequence: TGTGCCAGCACCTCCCCGGGACAGCAAACTGGCTACACCTTC. The chain links TRBV6-6 to TRBJ1-2, with 7 positions matching TRBD1. Germline V gene lookup returns CDR1 MNHNY and CDR2 SVGAGI (reference sequence). V shed 7 bases and J 7 bases; nucleotides not matched to a gene: 12. The CDR3 is 14 residues long.